The 23 T cell receptor beta chains given below trace back to one sample, sequenced in a study of blood T cell repertoires in COVID-19. The repertoire was sequenced with immunoSEQ multiplex PCR; TCRdb's copy has only in-frame clones and lacks some. This table holds 390,000 or so clones, under 85% found once. The material sequenced was PBMCs or T cells enriched from blood (not recorded which). The receptors here all came from a woman aged 45-65 years who had recovered from COVID-19.

The chain carries TRBV11-2 and TRBJ1-2; 10 positions match TRBD1. In germline, CDR1 is SGHAT, CDR2 FQNNGV. J lost 5 bases, V lost 5 bases, and 5 bases had no gene match. The CDR3 loop spans 14 amino acids. The CDR3 DNA reads as TGTGCCAGCAGCCGGACGGGACAGGGGTATGGCTACACCTTC. Translation gives CASSRTGQGYGYTF.

This chain links TRBV10-2 with TRBJ1-2, with a weak D call TRBD1 (6 bases). CDR3 length equals 12 residues. CDR1 WSHSY and CDR2 SAAADI come from the germline V gene. Trimming pared 6 bases from V and 4 bases from J, leaving 9 bases between. The CDR3 region is CASRTDSYGYTF. The DNA for the CDR3 is TGCGCCAGCAGAACGGACAGCTATGGCTACACCTTC.

The chain combines TRBV11-3 with TRBJ2-3, with 7 nucleotides matching TRBD2. Trimming took 1 base from V and 3 from J; bases not matched to a gene: 4. Germline V gene lookup returns CDR1 SGHNT and CDR2 YENEEA. This CDR3 has 15 residues. The CDR3 coding sequence is TGTGCCAGCAGCTTAGGAGCGGGGCGTACAGATACGCAGTATTTT. This codes for CASSLGAGRTDTQYF.

The chain employs TRBV13 and TRBJ1-5, with D tentatively TRBD1 (5 bases). This CDR3 is built from 14 residues. The germline CDR1 and CDR2 sequences are PRHDT and FYEKMQ (reference sequence). Trimming pared 3 bases from V and 6 bases from J, leaving 12 bases between. CDR3 nucleotide sequence: TGTGCCAGCAGCTTTGGGGGGGGGAGTCAGCCCCAGCATTTT. This gives the protein CASSFGGGSQPQHF.

The gene calls are TRBV5-1 and TRBJ2-7; D gene uncertain. The ends were cut back, 3 bases at V and 4 bases at J, with 11 bases in the middle. Germline V gene lookup returns CDR1 SGHRS and CDR2 YFSETQ. The CDR3 covers 13 residues. The DNA of the CDR3 is TGCGCCAGCAGCTCCCCTTTGCGGTACGAGCAGTACTTC. Its translation is CASSSPLRYEQYF.

Details on this clone: A read error may produce the germline difference seen at one junction end. The chain uses TRBV5-6 and TRBJ2-6; TRBD2 aligns across 8 bases. Per germline, CDR1 SGHDT and CDR2 YYEEEE. CDR3 length: 17 amino acids. The CDR3 bases are TGTGCCAGCAGTTTGGGACTAGTGAACTCTGGGGCCAACGTCCTGACTTTC. It yields the protein CASSLGLVNSGANVLTF.

Only one count was recorded for this clone. This CDR3 is CASSKQGYTHSPLHF. The CDR3 DNA reads TGTGCCAGCAGCAAACAGGGGTATACTCATTCACCCCTCCACTTT. The chain couples TRBV3-1 (or the pseudogene TRBV3-2) to TRBJ1-6; 7 bases fit TRBD1. J gave up 8 bases and V 5 bases, and 9 bases lay outside the gene matches. This CDR3 is 15 amino acids long. The germline gives CDR1 LGHDT, CDR2 YNNKEL (reference sequence).

The genes are TRBV7-2 and TRBJ1-3; tentative D call: TRBD1 (6 bases). Trimming removed 3 bases at V and 2 bases at J, with 17 bases between. The germline V gene encodes CDR1 SGHTA and CDR2 FQGNSA. The length of the CDR3 is 17 residues. CDR3 sequence: CASSFRAGAGTGNTIYF. The CDR3 region has the DNA TGTGCCAGCAGCTTCAGAGCAGGGGCTGGGACTGGAAACACCATATATTTT.

The chain couples TRBV5-6 to TRBJ1-5; D perhaps matches TRBD1 (5 bases). CDR1 and CDR2 (germline): SGHDT, YYEEEE. CDR3 length: 14 amino acids. V lost 2 bases, J lost 7 bases, and 13 bases lay in between. CDR3: CASSFQGKGQPQHF. CDR3 in DNA: TGTGCCAGCAGCTTTCAGGGTAAGGGACAGCCCCAGCATTTT.

The chain joins TRBV7-9 to TRBJ1-4; D is unclear. Trimming left V 1 base short and J 3 bases short, with 15 bases between. The V gene's germline CDR1 is SEHNR and CDR2 FQNEAQ (reference sequence). The CDR3 spans 17 residues. The DNA for the CDR3 is TGTGCCAGCAGCTTAGGTCAAATTGTAACGGCTAATGAAAAACTGTTTTTT. Its protein is CASSLGQIVTANEKLFF.

The CDR3 nucleotides read TGTGCCAGCAGAGACGCCCCTGGGAGCTACAATGAGCAGTTCTTC. This codes for CASRDAPGSYNEQFF. This chain joins TRBV7-2 and TRBJ2-1, with TRBD2 as a possible D gene (5 bases). Trimming removed 6 bases at V and 3 bases at J, with 15 bases between. This CDR3 has 15 amino acids. CDR1 and CDR2 (germline): SGHTA, FQGNSA.

CDR3 DNA: TGCGCCAGCAGCCAAGAAGGGGGTAGTGGGATTCAGCCCCAGCATTTT. Translation: CASSQEGGSGIQPQHF. This chain links TRBV4-1 with TRBJ1-5; D might be TRBD1 (6 bases). This CDR3 is 16 amino acids long. Trimming pared 0 bases from V and 6 bases from J, leaving 15 bases between. From germline, CDR1 is MGHRA and CDR2 YSYEKL.

The rearrangement links TRBV10-1 to TRBJ2-1, with 10 bases lining up with TRBD2. J gave up 7 bases and V 4 bases, and 16 bases lay outside the gene matches. CDR1 is WNHNN, CDR2 SYGVQD, per germline (reference sequence). The CDR3 totals 18 residues. The CDR3 DNA follows: TGCGCCAGCAGTGGCCCTATATTTAGCGGGAGGCAACAAAATGAGCAGTTCTTC. Translated: CASSGPIFSGRQQNEQFF.

The rearrangement uses TRBV5-8 and TRBJ1-4, with a possible D match to TRBD1 (5 bases). Trimming left V 0 bases short and J 8 bases short, with 14 bases between. The CDR3 contains 15 residues. Germline loops: CDR1 SGHTS, CDR2 YDEGEE. CDR3 sequence reads: CASSLGPLPGEKLFF. The CDR3 DNA reads as TGTGCCAGCAGCTTGGGCCCGCTCCCAGGGGAAAAACTGTTTTTT.

The rearrangement uses TRBV6-1 and TRBJ1-2, with 11 bases fitting TRBD1. The junction had 2 bases not matched to a gene; V was cut back by 2 bases and J by 6 bases. This CDR3 region has 14 residues. CDR1 MNHNS and CDR2 SASEGT come from the germline V gene. In DNA, the CDR3 is TGTGCCAGCAGTGAAAGGGACAGGGGGGATGGCTACACCTTC. Translated, it gives CASSERDRGDGYTF.

Points on this clone: The same CDR3 also results from other DNA sequences found in this sample. The genes are TRBV29-1 and TRBJ1-2; a possible D gene is TRBD1 (5 bases). Per germline, CDR1 SQVTM and CDR2 ANQGSEA. This CDR3 has 12 residues. The germline V and J ends were trimmed by 4 bases and 1 base, with 7 bases remaining between them. This CDR3 reads CSVGGSNYGYTF. CDR3 sequence (DNA): TGCAGCGTTGGGGGCAGTAACTATGGCTACACCTTC.

CDR3 DNA sequence: TGTGCCAGCAGCCCGTCCCCGGCACGGCGACTCAATCAGCCCCAGCATTTT. Translation: CASSPSPARRLNQPQHF. The chain has TRBV7-2 and TRBJ1-5; D is uncertain. This CDR3 is built from 17 residues. Per germline, CDR1 SGHTA and CDR2 FQGNSA. V was shortened by 5 bases and J by 3 bases, with 20 bases between the two germline ends.

Worth noting for this clone: Other DNA sequences from this sample encode an identical CDR3 as well. The chain employs TRBV10-3 and TRBJ1-2; D is perhaps TRBD1 (6 bases). The CDR3 sequence is 15 residues long. V was clipped by 2 bases and J by 8 bases, with 18 bases between them. CDR1 and CDR2 from the germline V gene are ENHRY and SYGVKD. The CDR3 loop reads CAISEVAGDVVGYTF. CDR3 coding DNA: TGTGCCATCAGTGAGGTGGCAGGGGATGTTGTGGGCTACACCTTC.

The V gene is TRBV5-6, the J gene TRBJ1-2, with 7 bases identical to TRBD1. Germline values: CDR1 SGHDT, CDR2 YYEEEE. This CDR3 contains 17 residues. V lost 3 bases to trimming and J lost 4 bases; unmatched junction nucleotides: 15. The CDR3: CASSSLQGTTPSYGYTF. The CDR3 nucleotides are TGTGCCAGCAGCTCGTTACAGGGGACGACTCCTTCCTATGGCTACACCTTC.

The V gene is TRBV5-1, the J gene TRBJ2-5; TRBD1 aligns across 8 bases. CDR3 size: 17 residues. From germline, CDR1 is SGHRS and CDR2 YFSETQ. V was pared by 0 bases and J by 2 bases, with 9 bases of the junction left unmatched. The CDR3 loop is CASSLVGTGRRQETQYF. CDR3 nucleotides: TGCGCCAGCAGCTTGGTAGGGACAGGCCGCCGTCAAGAGACCCAGTACTTC.

The gene calls are TRBV4-1 and TRBJ2-1; 13 bases fit TRBD2. The junction had 5 bases not matched to a gene; V was cut back by 5 bases and J by 4 bases. CDR1 is MGHRA, CDR2 YSYEKL, per germline. This CDR3 spans 16 amino acids. This chain's CDR3 is CASSETGLAGYNEQFF. CDR3 in DNA: TGCGCCAGCAGCGAGACGGGACTAGCGGGATACAATGAGCAGTTCTTC.

Here the CDR3 reads CASSQIGLDTQYF. CDR3 nucleotides: TGCGCCAGCAGCCAAATAGGACTAGATACGCAGTATTTT. The gene calls are TRBV4-1 and TRBJ2-3, with D possibly TRBD2 on 5 matching bases. The CDR3 totals 13 residues. From germline, CDR1 is MGHRA and CDR2 YSYEKL. V gave up 2 bases and J gave up 5 bases, with 8 bases separating them.

This clone was seen once. The J gene is TRBJ1-1, the V gene TRBV12-3 or TRBV12-4; 9 nucleotides match TRBD1. The CDR3 length is 13 residues. V gave up 7 bases and J gave up 4 bases; unmatched junction bases: 4. The CDR3 nucleotides read TGTGCCAGCAACAGGGGGCTAGGCACTGAAGCTTTCTTT. This codes for CASNRGLGTEAFF.